One and the same sample provided the 32 T cell receptor beta chains below, sequenced in a study of identical twins. Each CDR3 protein is one row after TCRdb ran MiXCR on the 5' RACE reads. Of about 500,000 distinct CDR3 sequences in the sample, roughly an eighth were seen once. A further study also used this sample, focusing on yellow fever vaccine responses in identical twins.

Sample: CD4+ T cells sorted from blood. The origin of the receptors is a woman aged 18-29 years in good health.

The rearrangement joins TRBV5-5 to TRBJ2-5; 7 bases fit TRBD1. This CDR3 comprises 16 residues. With V trimmed by 1 base and J by 1 base, 7 bases remained unmatched. Germline lookup yields CDR1 SGHKS and CDR2 YYEKEE (reference sequence). CDR3 nucleotide sequence: TGTGCCAGCAGCTTGTCGACACAGGGGTCCCAAGAGACCCAGTACTTC. Translated, it gives CASSLSTQGSQETQYF. Drawing the rest from reference TRBV5-5 and TRBJ2-5, the complete variable domain is DAGVTQSPTHLIKTRGQQVTLRCSPISGHKSVSWYQQVLGQGPQFIFQYYEKEERGRGNFPDRFSARQFPNYSSELNVNALLLGDSALYLCASSLSTQGSQETQYFGPGTRLLVL.

V usage is TRBV20-1 and J usage is TRBJ1-1; D is uncertain. The CDR3 is 13 residues long. Germline values: CDR1 DFQATT, CDR2 SNEGSKA (reference sequence). Trimming left V 3 bases short and J 4 bases short, with 12 bases between. CDR3 coding DNA: TGCAGTGCTAGGTACGGTCCCTTCACTGAAGCTTTCTTT. Translated: CSARYGPFTEAFF.

This clonotype was detected only a few times. The V call is TRBV5-4, the J call TRBJ2-2; D is uncertain. Trimming pared 0 bases from V and 4 bases from J, leaving 10 bases between. The CDR3 has 15 residues. Germline CDR1 SGHNT, CDR2 YYREEE (reference sequence). CDR3 coding DNA: TGTGCCAGCAGCTTGGAAAGACAATTCACCGGGGAGCTGTTTTTT. Its translation is CASSLERQFTGELFF.

V and J are TRBV7-6 and TRBJ2-1; 12 nucleotides align to TRBD1. V shed 5 bases and J 9 bases; nucleotides not matched to a gene: 23. CDR1 is SGHVS, CDR2 FNYEAQ, per germline. The CDR3 contains 20 residues. The DNA for the CDR3 is TGTGCCAGCAGCCCCGATCCCGGGACAGGGGGCGCGCGGCGTTCTTTTGAGCAGTTCTTC. Translating it yields CASSPDPGTGGARRSFEQFF.

The gene calls are TRBV20-1 and TRBJ1-4, with D tentatively TRBD1 (6 bases). V lost 5 bases and J 4 bases, leaving 11 bases between the germline ends. Germline lookup yields CDR1 DFQATT and CDR2 SNEGSKA (reference sequence). The CDR3 extends over 13 amino acids. The CDR3 DNA reads TGCAGTGCTGAAACAGGGCTTAATGAAAAACTGTTTTTT. It encodes CSAETGLNEKLFF.

This clonotype was found a few times. The rearrangement uses TRBV10-2 and TRBJ2-4; D is unresolved. Germline loops: CDR1 WSHSY, CDR2 SAAADI. The V end was cut by 6 bases, the J end by 1 base, with 16 bases between. The CDR3 has 16 amino acids. CDR3 sequence: CASRPPGVQAKNIQYF. The CDR3 DNA follows: TGCGCCAGCAGACCCCCGGGCGTCCAGGCCAAAAACATTCAGTACTTC.

The CDR3 loop reads CTISHTSGGAVSKNIQYF. The CDR3 nucleotides are TGTACCATCAGTCACACTAGCGGGGGGGCCGTGAGCAAAAACATTCAGTACTTC. This sequence joins TRBV12-3 or TRBV12-4 and TRBJ2-4; TRBD2 matches 13 bases. The CDR3 spans 18 residues.

The sample holds a few counts of this clonotype. The chain employs TRBV29-1 and TRBJ2-5, with 16 bases that match TRBD2. The CDR3 runs to 14 residues. The junction had 0 bases not matched to a gene; V was cut back by 6 bases and J by 2 bases. Looked up from germline, CDR1 is SQVTM and CDR2 is ANQGSEA. The CDR3 DNA reads as TGCAGCGTGGGACTAGCGGGAGGGCAAGAGACCCAGTACTTC. Amino acid sequence: CSVGLAGGQETQYF.

This clonotype appeared many times. Written as DNA, the CDR3 is TGTGCCAGCAGCTACCGGGGACAGGGAGTCGGGGAGCTGTTTTTT. Amino acids: CASSYRGQGVGELFF. The rearrangement links TRBV7-8 to TRBJ2-2, with TRBD1 identical over 9 bases. Germline V gives CDR1 SGHVS, CDR2 FQNEAQ. The CDR3 length is 15 residues. V was clipped by 4 bases and J by 7 bases; unmatched bases: 7.

This clonotype has only a few counts. The CDR3 bases are TGTGCCACCAGCAGGTCCGCTCTAGCCAAAAACATTCAGTACTTC. Its protein is CATSRSALAKNIQYF. The chain uses TRBV15 and TRBJ2-4; unclear D gene. This CDR3 contains 15 residues. The V gene lost 3 bases and the J gene lost 0 bases, with 9 bases spanning the gap. Looked up from germline, CDR1 is LNHNV and CDR2 is YYDKDF (reference sequence). Using reference TRBV15 and TRBJ2-4 for the parts outside the CDR3, the full variable domain is DAMVIQNPRYQVTQFGKPVTLSCSQTLNHNVMYWYQQKSSQAPKLLFHYYDKDFNNEADTPDNFQSRRPNTSFCFLDIRSPGLGDTAMYLCATSRSALAKNIQYFGAGTRLSVL.

About this clonotype: At one of its ends the junction is not consistent with the germline gene, which may arise from a read error. This chain uses TRBV20-1 with TRBJ2-4; D not certain. CDR1 and CDR2 from the germline V gene are DFQATT and SNEGSKA (reference sequence). The CDR3 is 10 residues long. CDR3 sequence (DNA): TGCAGTGCTGCCAAAGACATTCAGTACTTC. This translates into CSAAKDIQYF.

This chain joins TRBV3-1 and TRBJ2-3; D unclear. V was pared by 4 bases and J by 3 bases, with 14 bases between. CDR3 size: 15 residues. CDR1 is LGHDT, CDR2 YNNKEL, per germline (reference sequence). CDR3: CASSRLGPGTDTQYF. In DNA form, the CDR3 reads TGTGCCAGCAGCCGCCTAGGGCCCGGGACAGATACGCAGTATTTT.

The chain recombines TRBV2 with TRBJ2-5; D unclear. Trimming removed 6 bases from V and 5 bases from J, with 10 bases in between. Germline values: CDR1 SNHLY, CDR2 FYNNEI. CDR3 length: 12 amino acids. The CDR3 spells CASRGPSETQYF. DNA for the CDR3: TGTGCCAGCAGAGGCCCGTCCGAGACCCAGTACTTC.

The chain couples TRBV18 to TRBJ2-7, with D possibly being TRBD1 (5 bases). V lost 2 bases and J lost 4, with 9 bases in between. Germline CDR1 is KGHSH and CDR2 is LQKENI. The CDR3 contains 13 residues. CDR3 coding DNA: TGTGCCAGCTCACCAGACAGATTATACGAGCAGTACTTC. Its protein is CASSPDRLYEQYF.

The chain links TRBV30 to TRBJ2-7, with TRBD1 matching over 8 bases. CDR1 GTSNPN and CDR2 SVGIG come from the germline V gene (reference sequence). After removal of 1 base from V and 4 bases from J, the junction contained 0 bases not matched to a gene. The CDR3 is 12 amino acids. CDR3 in amino acids: CAWSGTGYEQYF. For the CDR3, the DNA is TGTGCCTGGAGTGGGACAGGGTACGAGCAGTACTTC.

This sequence joins TRBV24-1 and TRBJ2-2; TRBD1 matches at 7 bases. CDR3 size: 15 residues. Germline V gene lookup returns CDR1 KGHDR and CDR2 SFDVKD. The V and J ends lost 7 bases and 0 bases, in that order; junction bases with no gene match: 4. The CDR3 nucleotides are TGTGCCACCAGCAGACAGGGAACGAACACCGGGGAGCTGTTTTTT. Protein: CATSRQGTNTGELFF.

The V call is TRBV7-3, the J call TRBJ2-2; no clear D. Trimming shortened V by 5 bases and J by 1 base, and 8 bases separated the two germline ends. Per germline, CDR1 SGHTA and CDR2 FQGTGA. This CDR3 comprises 14 residues. CDR3 coding DNA: TGTGCCAGCAGCCGACTCGGGAACACCGGGGAGCTGTTTTTT. Translated: CASSRLGNTGELFF.

This chain links TRBV11-2 with TRBJ2-3; 7 nucleotides agree with TRBD2. CDR3 length equals 16 residues. Germline V lookup: CDR1 SGHAT, CDR2 FQNNGV. Trimming took 4 bases from V and 0 from J; bases not matched to a gene: 7. The CDR3 bases are TGTGCCAGCAGCTCCGGGACTAAAACTAGCACAGATACGCAGTATTTT. This codes for CASSSGTKTSTDTQYF.

The V gene is TRBV19, the J gene TRBJ1-4, with D hard to call. The CDR3 is 17 amino acids. Germline V lookup: CDR1 LNHDA, CDR2 SQIVND (reference sequence). The V end lost 6 bases, the J end lost 2 bases, and 19 bases lay between the germline ends. The CDR3 is CASRPPPRKATNEKLFF. Written as DNA, the CDR3 is TGTGCCAGTAGACCCCCTCCCAGGAAGGCTACTAATGAAAAACTGTTTTTT.

This clonotype came up a few times. The chain uses TRBV20-1 and TRBJ2-1; 10 bases map to TRBD1. Germline-derived CDR1 and CDR2 are DFQATT and SNEGSKA (reference sequence). This CDR3 is 15 amino acids long. Trimming removed 1 base from V and 8 bases from J; junction bases left unmatched: 8. The CDR3 loop is CSARVLETGGHEQFF. CDR3 sequence (DNA): TGCAGTGCTAGAGTTTTGGAGACAGGGGGCCATGAGCAGTTCTTC.

This clonotype was observed a handful of times. The rearrangement links TRBV5-1 to TRBJ2-7; 7 bases line up with TRBD1. The germline V gene encodes CDR1 SGHRS and CDR2 YFSETQ. V lost 4 bases and J lost 6; bases outside the gene matches: 10. This CDR3 comprises 14 residues. CDR3: CASSLGQILGEQYF. CDR3 bases: TGCGCCAGCAGCCTGGGACAGATACTGGGCGAGCAGTACTTC.

This clonotype was observed a handful of times. V is TRBV2 and J is TRBJ2-1; 9 bases fit TRBD1. Losses at the gene ends were 6 bases for V and 9 bases for J; bases not matched to a gene: 9. The CDR3 consists of 14 residues. Germline CDR1 and CDR2: SNHLY and FYNNEI. CDR3 in DNA: TGTGCCAGCAGAATCTGGGGACAGGGTAGTGAGCAGTTCTTC. Its translation: CASRIWGQGSEQFF. Full variable domain (rest looked up from reference TRBV2 and TRBJ2-1): EPEVTQTPSHQVTQMGQEVILRCVPISNHLYFYWYRQILGQKVEFLVSFYNNEISEKSEIFDDQFSVERPDGSNFTLKIRSTKLEDSAMYFCASRIWGQGSEQFFGPGTRLTVL.

This clonotype was seen only a few times. The chain recombines TRBV7-3 with TRBJ2-7; D is unclear. Germline CDR1 SGHTA, CDR2 FQGTGA. The V end lost 0 bases, the J end lost 1 base, and 7 bases lay between the germline ends. This CDR3 has 14 amino acids. This CDR3 is CASSLTALSYEQYF. The CDR3 bases are TGTGCCAGCAGCTTAACTGCTCTATCCTACGAGCAGTACTTC.

This clonotype was counted many times. The rearrangement uses TRBV5-1 and TRBJ2-5, with D possibly being TRBD2 (6 bases). Trimming removed 4 bases at V and 4 bases at J, with 20 bases between. The CDR3 runs to 16 residues. Germline CDR1 SGHRS, CDR2 YFSETQ. The DNA of the CDR3 is TGCGCCAGCAGCCGGGGGACCCTCGGTACCGGAGAGACCCAGTACTTC. Amino acids: CASSRGTLGTGETQYF. The variable domain in full, completed from reference TRBV5-1 and TRBJ2-5, reads KAGVTQTPRYLIKTRGQQVTLSCSPISGHRSVSWYQQTPGQGLQFLFEYFSETQRNKGNFPGRFSGRQFSNSRSEMNVSTLELGDSALYLCASSRGTLGTGETQYFGPGTRLLVL.

This clonotype was seen repeatedly, ten times or more. The chain uses TRBV10-3 and TRBJ2-7, with D possibly TRBD1 on 5 matching bases. CDR3 length equals 14 residues. The V end lost 0 bases, the J end lost 2 bases, and 8 bases lay between the germline ends. Germline CDR1 reads ENHRY; CDR2 reads SYGVKD. The CDR3 protein is CAISESTVPYEQYF. In nucleotides, the CDR3 is TGTGCCATCAGTGAGTCGACAGTACCCTACGAGCAGTACTTC.

This clonotype was seen a few times. The gene calls are TRBV6-1 and TRBJ2-2, with 14 bases matching TRBD2. The V and J ends lost 5 bases and 7 bases, in that order; junction bases with no gene match: 9. The CDR3 sequence is 17 residues long. Per the germline V gene, CDR1 is MNHNS and CDR2 is SASEGT. The CDR3 coding sequence is TGTGCCAGCAGTCGACTAGCGGGAGGGCCAAGTAGCGGGGAGCTGTTTTTT. This encodes CASSRLAGGPSSGELFF.

The CDR3 nucleotides are TGTGCCAGCATAAGGGGGCGGACAGATACGCAGTATTTT. Protein: CASIRGRTDTQYF. The chain couples TRBV2 to TRBJ2-3; 7 positions match TRBD1. CDR1 and CDR2 from the germline V gene are SNHLY and FYNNEI. The CDR3 spans 13 residues. V shed 7 bases, J shed 3 bases, and the junction held 4 bases outside the gene matches.

The chain recombines TRBV6-1 with TRBJ2-7, with D perhaps assigned TRBD1 or TRBD2 (5 bases each). With 7 bases removed from V and 0 bases from J, the gap between germline ends came to 10 bases. Germline assignment: CDR1 MNHNS and CDR2 SASEGT. CDR3 size: 13 residues. The CDR3 region is CASIGTASYEQYF. CDR3 DNA: TGTGCCAGCATTGGGACGGCCTCCTACGAGCAGTACTTC.

There are a few counts of this clonotype. V and J are TRBV11-1 and TRBJ2-2; 7 bases are a match to TRBD1. The CDR3 sequence is 18 residues long. V lost 5 bases, J lost 0 bases, and 12 bases stayed unmatched. Germline assignment: CDR1 SGHAT and CDR2 FQDESV (reference sequence). CDR3 region: CASSNYPIQGANTGELFF. In DNA, the CDR3 is TGTGCCAGCAGCAACTACCCAATCCAGGGGGCGAACACCGGGGAGCTGTTTTTT.

This clonotype occurred a few times. The V call is TRBV20-1, the J call TRBJ2-1; D is uncertain. The CDR3 is made up of 11 amino acids. CDR1 and CDR2 (germline): DFQATT, SNEGSKA (reference sequence). This CDR3 is CSALVWDEQFF. The CDR3 DNA reads TGCAGCGCCTTGGTATGGGATGAGCAGTTCTTC.

This clonotype appeared a few times. This rearrangement joins TRBV18 to TRBJ2-1, with D maybe TRBD2 (7 bases). V was shortened by 3 bases and J by 7 bases, with 10 bases between the two germline ends. Germline CDR1 reads KGHSH; CDR2 reads LQKENI. The CDR3 is 13 amino acids. The CDR3 is CASSPGGGNEQFF. CDR3 sequence (DNA): TGTGCCAGCTCACCGGGAGGGGGGAATGAGCAGTTCTTC.

This clonotype was recorded many times. This chain joins TRBV7-9 and TRBJ1-1; weak D call: TRBD1 (5 bases). CDR1 and CDR2 (germline): SEHNR, FQNEAQ (reference sequence). The V end lost 11 bases, the J end lost 0 bases, and 22 bases lay between the germline ends. There are 16 residues in the CDR3. CDR3 coding DNA: TGTGCCTATGAGGACATCCCGAGAAGCATGAACACTGAAGCTTTCTTT. Encoded protein: CAYEDIPRSMNTEAFF.